This TCR beta chain emerged from a study of blood T cells in healthy people across ages. Trimming removed 2 bases at V and 1 base at J, with 8 bases between. Germline CDR1 reads MNHEY; CDR2 reads SVGAGI. This CDR3 has 14 residues. Primed by a sample-barcoded 5' primer and a J-beta primer mix, a second PCR proceeded for about 7 to 12 cycles. Each TCR beta cDNA got a 12-nucleotide random molecular identifier. TCRdb called the 5' RACE reads again in MiXCR, with one record for every CDR3 protein. The data contain about 1.4 million distinct CDR3 sequences, around 55% of them seen just once; the ten biggest clones take up over 5.5%.

Sequencing used blood. The sequence derives from a young man in good health. The gene calls are TRBV6-5 and TRBJ1-1; D unresolved. CDR3 protein: CASSYGGRNTEAFF. The CDR3 DNA reads as TGTGCCAGCAGTTACGGCGGGAGGAACACTGAAGCTTTCTTT.